This T cell receptor beta chain came from a study of early T cells in non-severe SARS-CoV-2 infection. V was clipped by 3 bases and J by 5 bases, with 25 bases between them. The CDR3 consists of 17 residues. Germline lookup yields CDR1 DFQATT and CDR2 SNEGSKA (reference sequence). Each CDR3 protein gets one entry after TCRdb re-called the 5' RACE reads with MiXCR. Of about 36,000 distinct CDR3 sequences in the sample, around 4% were seen once. Ten or more counts support this clonotype. The sample was whole blood. The receptor was isolated from an adult who was a healthcare worker with PCR-confirmed SARS-CoV-2 infection or an uninfected control (not recorded which). The V gene is TRBV20-1, the J gene TRBJ2-5, with D maybe TRBD1 (6 bases). CDR3 amino acids: CSASEWDRDTPRETQYF. CDR3 sequence (DNA): TGCAGTGCTAGCGAGTGGGACCGGGACACCCCCAGGGAGACCCAGTACTTC.